The clone carrying this TCR beta chain was counted between two and nine times. The repertoire was sequenced with immunoSEQ multiplex PCR; TCRdb's copy has only in-frame clones and lacks some. The table shows around 75,000 clones, with 80% to 95% occurring only once. The sample belongs to a study of technical replicates of blood from a few donors. This TCR was recovered from a human donor in good health. The sample taken for sequencing was T cells isolated from PBMCs.

Written as DNA, the CDR3 is TGTGCCTGGAGTGTTGCAGAAGATCAGCCCCAGCATTTT. Translating it yields CAWSVAEDQPQHF. The chain combines TRBV30 with TRBJ1-5, with D unclear. Trimming cost V 0 bases and J 5 bases, with 8 bases left between them. This CDR3 region has 13 residues. Germline V gives CDR1 GTSNPN, CDR2 SVGIG (reference sequence). Combining the CDR3 with reference TRBV30 and TRBJ1-5 gives the whole variable domain SQTIHQWPATLVQPVGSPLSLECTVEGTSNPNLYWYRQAAGRGLQLLFYSVGIGQISSEVPQNLSASRPQDRQFILSSKKLLLSDSGFYLCAWSVAEDQPQHFGDGTRLSIL.